These T cell receptor beta chains were read from a single sample in a study of T cell repertoires in cytomegalovirus infection. TCRdb reprocessed the reads via MiXCR and lists one record per CDR3 protein. The top ten hold approximately 14% of the sample, which has about 450,000 distinct CDR3 sequences, around 32% seen once. The sequenced material came from PBMCs. All receptors come from a human donor in good health (CMV status not recorded). Some clones in this sample may be carry-over from other donors' samples. Each CDR3 is given with its conserved first and last residue. The D gene is left open where the match is weak. Clone sizes are given selectively: once, few, many, or a class where the clone is expanded.

j_gene | v_gene | d_gene | abundance | CDR3nt | CDR3aa
TRBJ2-2 | TRBV16 | TRBD1 | - | TGTGCCAGCGGACAGGACTACACCGGGGAGCTGTTTTTT | CASGQDYTGELFF
TRBJ2-3 | TRBV15 | - | - | TGTGCCACCAGCAGAGGTGTGGGGACCAGCACAGATACGCAGTATTTT | CATSRGVGTSTDTQYF
TRBJ1-2 | TRBV24-1 | TRBD1 | few | TGTGCCACCAGTGATCCCGGGACAGAAGATGGCTACACCTTC | CATSDPGTEDGYTF
TRBJ1-6 | TRBV4-1 | - | few | TGCGCCAGCAGCCAAGCTGATCCAAGCTCCTATAATTCACCCCTCCACTTT | CASSQADPSSYNSPLHF
TRBJ2-7 | TRBV19 | TRBD1 | - | TGTGCCAGACGGGACAGAATCTCGACCTACGAGCAGTACTTC | CARRDRISTYEQYF
TRBJ2-2 | TRBV2 | TRBD2 | many | TGTGCCAGCAGTGATATCTCCTTAGCGGGGACGAACACCGGGGAGCTGTTTTTT | CASSDISLAGTNTGELFF
TRBJ2-3 | TRBV5-1 | - | many | TGCGCCAGCAGCTCCATGGGGCGGGGCACAGATACGCAGTATTTT | CASSSMGRGTDTQYF
TRBJ2-2 | TRBV6-2/TRBV6-3 | TRBD2 | once | TGTGCCAACAGTTACTCGATACTAGCGGGGGAGAGCGGGGAGCTGTTTTTT | CANSYSILAGESGELFF
TRBJ2-5 | TRBV4-1 | TRBD2 | few | TGCGCCAGCAGTCAAACTAGCGGGGGGGCGGAGACCCAGTACTTC | CASSQTSGGAETQYF
TRBJ2-7 | TRBV7-2 | - | - | TGTGCCAGCAGCGCCCTCCCCGGGACACCTTACGAGCAGTACTTC | CASSALPGTPYEQYF
TRBJ2-1 | TRBV29-1 | - | - | TGCAGCGTTGAACGGCAGGGGCGTAGGGACAATGAGCAGTTCTTC | CSVERQGRRDNEQFF
TRBJ1-1 | TRBV5-4 | TRBD1 | - | TGTGCCAGTCGGGACAGCGGCACTGAAGCTTTCTTT | CASRDSGTEAFF
TRBJ2-5 | TRBV12-3/TRBV12-4 | - | - | TGTGCCAGCAGTGCTACCGGGATCCAAAGGCGAGAGACCCAGTACTTC | CASSATGIQRRETQYF
TRBJ1-5 | TRBV6-1 | - | few | TGTGCCAGCAGTCCCGACAGAGGACATCAGCCCCAGCATTTT | CASSPDRGHQPQHF
TRBJ2-7 | TRBV20-1 | - | few | TGCAGTGCCGTGACTAGTTTTAGTAGTTACGAGCAGTACTTC | CSAVTSFSSYEQYF
TRBJ2-1 | TRBV5-6 | - | few | TGTGCCAGCAGCTTCTTGGGGGTTGAAAATGAGCAGTTCTTC | CASSFLGVENEQFF
TRBJ1-1 | TRBV7-9 | - | once | TGTGCCAGCAGCTCCAAACCCCAGGGGCCCTCTTCAAATTTTACTGAAGCTTTCTTT | CASSSKPQGPSSNFTEAFF
TRBJ2-7 | TRBV27 | - | few | TGTGCCAGCAGTTTAGGCCCGGTTGGGTACGAGCAGTACTTC | CASSLGPVGYEQYF
TRBJ2-2 | TRBV27 | TRBD2 | - | TGTGCCAGCAGTTCCCTCCGCAGCGGGGGGCCCCTGGGGGAGCTGTTTTTT | CASSSLRSGGPLGELFF
TRBJ2-2 | TRBV13 | TRBD1 | - | TGTGCCAGCCGGGATTTCCGACAGGGATCCACCGGGGAGCTGTTTTTT | CASRDFRQGSTGELFF
TRBJ2-7 | TRBV7-6 | TRBD1 | - | TGTGCCAGCAGCCGGGACAGGGGGCGCGAGCAGTACTTC | CASSRDRGREQYF
TRBJ1-1 | TRBV12-5 | - | - | TGTGCTAGTGGCCTGGACACCACTGAAGCTTTCTTT | CASGLDTTEAFF
TRBJ1-5 | TRBV7-2 | - | many | TGTGCCAGCAGCTCGCAGGCCGGAGGTAGGAATCAGCCCCAGCATTTT | CASSSQAGGRNQPQHF
TRBJ2-7 | TRBV11-2 | TRBD1 | once | TGTGCCAGCAGCCACCGGGACAGGGCCCACGAGCAGTACTTC | CASSHRDRAHEQYF
TRBJ2-1 | TRBV7-8 | TRBD1 | many | TGTGCCAGCAGCCGTTTCGACAGGGGGAGCTCCTACAATGAGCAGTTCTTC | CASSRFDRGSSYNEQFF
TRBJ1-1 | TRBV5-4 | - | few | TGTGCCAGCAGCTTGGGTGAGCGAGCGGGCACTGAAGCTTTCTTT | CASSLGERAGTEAFF
TRBJ1-1 | TRBV7-9 | TRBD1 | - | TGTGCCAGCAGCTTATACACGGGACAGTCGAACACTGAAGCTTTCTTT | CASSLYTGQSNTEAFF
TRBJ2-3 | TRBV7-8 | - | many | TGTGCCAGTGCCTGGGATACGCAGTATTTT | CASAWDTQYF